Following are 2 T cell receptor beta chains from one sample sequenced in a study of T cell repertoires in cytomegalovirus infection. TCRdb reprocessed the reads with MiXCR, giving one entry per CDR3 protein. The data show around 540,000 distinct CDR3 sequences, roughly a third seen once. The antigens for these receptors are not known. Here the sequenced sample was cultured PBMCs, taken from culture after CMV antigen stimulation. These receptors were obtained from a human donor in good health (CMV status not recorded). Some clones in this sample may be carry-over from other donors' samples.

This chain's CDR3 is CASSRAGEWGPEAFF. The CDR3 DNA sequence: TGTGCCAGCAGTAGGGCGGGGGAATGGGGACCTGAAGCTTTCTTT. The V gene is TRBV6-1, the J gene TRBJ1-1; D is possibly TRBD1 (5 bases). Trimming pared 5 bases from V and 6 bases from J, leaving 19 bases between. Germline V gene sequence: CDR1 MNHNS, CDR2 SASEGT. The CDR3 runs 15 residues.

This sequence joins TRBV20-1 and TRBJ2-5, with 7 bases matching TRBD2. The V and J ends lost 1 base and 2 bases, in that order; junction bases with no gene match: 7. CDR3 size: 15 residues. Germline values: CDR1 DFQATT, CDR2 SNEGSKA (reference sequence). This CDR3 reads CSARVQGGVQETQYF. The CDR3 DNA is TGCAGTGCTAGAGTCCAGGGAGGGGTGCAAGAGACCCAGTACTTC.